These 3 T cell receptor beta chains were sequenced from one sample in a study of CD8+CD57+ T cells in acquired aplastic anemia. All patients picked for sequencing had shown, by flow cytometry, an expansion of CD8+CD57+ cells. Genomic DNA constituted the template upon which TCR beta VDJ and CDR3 profiling was performed. Via MiXCR, TCRdb re-called the reads, giving one row per CDR3 protein. This table has 150,000 to 180,000 distinct CDR3 sequences, just over 50% appearing once. Sequenced sample: sorted CD4+, CD8+, or CD8+CD57+ T cells (not recorded which) from PBMCs. The origin of the receptors is a human donor with aplastic anemia.

This clonotype was seen many times. V gene TRBV11-1 combines with J gene TRBJ2-7; 7 bases are shared with TRBD2. Germline loops: CDR1 SGHAT, CDR2 FQDESV (reference sequence). J was trimmed by 0 bases and V by 1 base; bases with no gene match: 6. This CDR3 is built from 16 residues. CDR3 region: CASSLGQTGGSYEQYF. The CDR3, as DNA: TGTGCCAGCAGCTTAGGCCAGACGGGAGGCTCCTACGAGCAGTACTTC.

This clonotype was seen only a few times. V is TRBV20-1 and J is TRBJ2-7, with 13 positions matching TRBD2. Per the germline V gene, CDR1 is DFQATT and CDR2 is SNEGSKA (reference sequence). The CDR3 has 15 amino acids. J was trimmed by 4 bases and V by 2 bases; bases with no gene match: 5. The CDR3 here is CSARPPGLAGYEQYF. In DNA, the CDR3 is TGCAGTGCTAGACCGCCGGGACTAGCGGGATACGAGCAGTACTTC.

The genes are TRBV12-3 or TRBV12-4 and TRBJ2-7, with D possibly matching TRBD2 (6 bases). The CDR3 has 15 amino acids. V was cut by 1 base and J by 2 bases, with 12 bases left in between. CDR3 residues: CASSLGRGLTYEQYF. The CDR3 nucleotides are TGTGCCAGCAGTTTAGGGCGGGGCCTGACCTACGAGCAGTACTTC.